This TCR beta chain emerged from a study of CD8 T cells in Susac syndrome. The sequenced target, TCR beta, came from blood CD8+ and CD4+ T cells. Negative isolation was used for CD8+ and CD4+ T cells and FACS enrichment for TEMRA cells. Remarks on this clonotype: Its target is not known.

Study-wide results and limits: The study acknowledged a relatively small number of individuals in its TCR sequencing and HLA analysis.

Reverse transcription used 0.5 to 1 ug RNA and random hexamers. Amplification of TCR beta CDR3 across 54 Vbeta and 13 Jbeta was performed with immunoSEQ multiplex PCR. TCRdb fed the immunoSEQ multiplex PCR reads into MiXCR, producing one record per CDR3 protein. The sample contains around 200,000 distinct CDR3 sequences, just under 95% of which appear only once. The ends lost 3 bases at V and 0 bases at J; junction bases unmatched: 10. Per the germline V gene, CDR1 is DFQATT and CDR2 is SNEGSKA (reference sequence). The CDR3 length is 18 residues. This TCR derives from a human donor with multiple sclerosis. Sequenced material: CD4+ T cells from PBMCs. This chain links TRBV20-1 with TRBJ2-6, with 8 positions matching TRBD1. The chain's CDR3 is CSARRRDRLSSGANVLTF. The CDR3 DNA reads TGCAGTGCTAGGCGAAGGGACAGGTTAAGCTCTGGGGCCAACGTCCTGACTTTC.